This T cell receptor (beta chain) was profiled in a study of blood T cells in healthy people across ages. Then a second PCR, running about 6 to 11 cycles, was carried out with a sample-barcoded 5' primer and a J-beta primer mix. TCRdb fed the 5' RACE reads into MiXCR, producing one record per CDR3 protein. Here the sample spans 450,000 to 700,000 distinct CDR3 sequences, about 26% being singletons. V was cut by 8 bases and J by 1 base, with 10 bases left in between. CDR3 length equals 13 residues. Germline loops: CDR1 KGHDR, CDR2 SFDVKD. The chain carries TRBV24-1 and TRBJ1-1; perhaps TRBD1 as D (6 bases). The sequencing sample was made of blood. The source of this sequence is a woman in her 70s in good health. The CDR3 DNA follows: TGTGCCACCACCGGACAGCCGAACACTGAAGCTTTCTTT. This gives the protein CATTGQPNTEAFF.